The 9 T cell receptor beta chains given below trace back to one sample, sequenced in a study of T cells after yellow fever vaccination. TCRdb analysed the 5' RACE reads with MiXCR anew, one entry per CDR3 protein. The profile shows hundreds of thousands of distinct CDR3 sequences, around 6.4% of them singletons. The source was PBMCs, collected 5 days after the yellow fever booster vaccination. All receptors derive from a man aged 30 to 45 who received the YFV17D yellow fever vaccine.

DNA of the CDR3: TGCAGTGCTCTCCCAGCGGGAGGGCCTTCCAATGAGCAGTTCTTC. Translation: CSALPAGGPSNEQFF. The chain employs TRBV20-1 and TRBJ2-1, with 10 bases identical to TRBD2. Trimming removed 5 bases from V and 6 bases from J; junction bases left unmatched: 10. In germline, CDR1 is DFQATT, CDR2 SNEGSKA (reference sequence). CDR3 length equals 15 residues.

The chain is built from TRBV9 and TRBJ2-1; 7 nucleotides line up with TRBD2. Germline assignment: CDR1 SGDLS and CDR2 YYNGEE. This CDR3 contains 14 residues. The V segment lost 2 bases and the J segment 8 bases; nucleotides outside the gene matches: 7. The CDR3: CASSVRTSGYEQFF. The CDR3 DNA is TGTGCCAGCAGCGTCAGGACTAGTGGCTATGAGCAGTTCTTC.

V gene TRBV25-1 combines with J gene TRBJ2-7, with D perhaps TRBD2 (6 bases). CDR3 length equals 15 residues. The V end was cut by 3 bases, the J end by 5 bases, with 17 bases between. Germline V lookup: CDR1 MGHDK, CDR2 SYGVNS. The CDR3 loop reads CASSDTRRGLHEQYF. The CDR3 DNA follows: TGTGCCAGCAGTGACACCCGGCGGGGTCTGCACGAGCAGTACTTC.

This clonotype was counted at least ten times. V gene TRBV29-1 combines with J gene TRBJ2-5, with 10 bases aligning to TRBD2. The CDR3 has 14 amino acids. CDR1 is SQVTM and CDR2 is ANQGSEA in the germline V gene. CDR3 coding DNA: TGCAGTCCCGTGGTCCTAGCGGGGGAAGAGACCCAGTACTTC. Amino acid sequence: CSPVVLAGEETQYF.

This clonotype has just a few counts. The chain is built from TRBV7-8 and TRBJ1-2; D might be TRBD1 (6 bases). Germline-derived CDR1 and CDR2 are SGHVS and FQNEAQ. With 5 bases removed from V and 7 bases from J, the gap between germline ends came to 14 bases. There are 13 residues in the CDR3. CDR3: CASSAYREGGYTF. CDR3 nucleotides: TGTGCCAGCAGCGCCTACAGGGAGGGTGGCTACACCTTC.

The chain links TRBV6-1 to TRBJ1-5; 8 nucleotides line up with TRBD1. Germline V CDR1 and CDR2: MNHNS, SASEGT. The CDR3 length is 18 residues. The junction had 14 bases not matched to a gene; V was cut back by 5 bases and J by 2 bases. The CDR3 is CASSPGRTGTRRNQPQHF. The CDR3 DNA follows: TGTGCCAGCAGTCCCGGTAGGACAGGGACTAGGCGCAATCAGCCCCAGCATTTT.

Many counts were recorded for this clonotype. The chain uses TRBV25-1 and TRBJ2-3; tentatively, D is TRBD2 (5 bases). The germline V gene has CDR1 MGHDK and CDR2 SYGVNS. The CDR3 covers 14 residues. Trimming left V 2 bases short and J 4 bases short, with 10 bases between. CDR3 coding DNA: TGTGCCAGCAGTGAAATGGAGGCGGCAGATACGCAGTATTTT. It encodes CASSEMEAADTQYF.

V and J are TRBV7-2 and TRBJ2-1; no firm D call. This CDR3 region has 12 residues. V gave up 0 bases and J gave up 11 bases, with 8 bases separating them. The V gene's germline CDR1 is SGHTA and CDR2 FQGNSA. The CDR3 nucleotides read TGTACCAGCAGCTTAGCTGGAGCACAGCAGTTCTTC. Its protein product is CTSSLAGAQQFF.

The chain joins TRBV13 to TRBJ2-7; no definite D call. Trimming shortened V by 5 bases and J by 0 bases, and 17 bases separated the two germline ends. The germline V gene has CDR1 PRHDT and CDR2 FYEKMQ (reference sequence). The CDR3 covers 16 residues. The CDR3 coding sequence is TGTGCCAGCAGCGCCCCCCCCCCACTTAGCTCCTACGAGCAGTACTTC. It is translated as CASSAPPPLSSYEQYF.